This entry concerns a single T cell receptor beta chain. The sample is drawn from a study of blood T cell repertoires in COVID-19. On the study more broadly: COVID-19 samples collected from the United States, Italy and Spain covered acute and convalescent phases. In each case, the material was cDNA or gDNA derived from T cells, B-cell-depleted T cells, or PBMCs.

Original methodology: The assay estimated nucleated cells by amplifying reference gene primers. The protocol was immunoSEQ multiplex PCR, while the TCRdb copy is restricted to in-frame clones and leaves out a portion. From that table come the V and J calls and clone size; the DNA was used to work out D and trimming. The data contain roughly 250,000 clones, 70% to 75% of them seen just once; the ten biggest clones take up about 3.5%. V shed 1 base, J shed 9 bases, and the junction held 6 bases outside the gene matches. This CDR3 comprises 15 residues. CDR1 is SGHTA and CDR2 is FQGNSA in the germline V gene.

The sequenced sample consisted of peripheral blood. This sequence joins TRBV7-2 and TRBJ2-3, with 11 bases lining up with TRBD2. The clonotype originates from a woman of 80 years or more with acute or convalescent COVID-19. The CDR3 DNA follows: TGTGCCAGCAGCTTAGAGGCTAGCGGGGGGATGACGCAGTATTTT. Protein product: CASSLEASGGMTQYF. Using reference TRBV7-2 and TRBJ2-3 for the parts outside the CDR3, the full variable domain is GAGVSQSPSNKVTEKGKDVELRCDPISGHTALYWYRQSLGQGLEFLIYFQGNSAPDKSGLPSDRFSAERTGGSVSTLTIQRTQQEDSAVYLCASSLEASGGMTQYFGPGTRLTVL.